The 24 T cell receptor beta chains below all came from one sample that was sequenced in a study of T cells in Graves' hyperthyroidism and ophthalmopathy. What was amplified from RNA transcripts were TCR beta CDR3 regions. The HTBI set primed first-round TCR CDR3 RT-PCR. TCRdb independently ran MiXCR on the multiplex PCR reads; one entry per CDR3 protein. The table has some 600,000 distinct CDR3 sequences, just over 45% seen once. Sequencing was carried out using peripheral blood or thyroid tissue (not recorded which). These receptors came from a woman aged 18-29 years with Graves' hyperthyroidism.

This clonotype was found once. Here the CDR3 reads CASSQGGQNAFF. Here the CDR3 DNA reads TGTGCCAGCAGCCAAGGGGGACAGAATGCTTTCTTT. This rearrangement joins TRBV11-1 to TRBJ1-1, with 7 positions matching TRBD1. The CDR3 extends over 12 amino acids. The junction had 8 bases not matched to a gene; V was cut back by 5 bases and J by 11 bases. Per germline, CDR1 SGHAT and CDR2 FQDESV (reference sequence). Full variable domain (outside the CDR3, taken from reference TRBV11-1 and TRBJ1-1): EAEVAQSPRYKITEKSQAVAFWCDPISGHATLYWYRQILGQGPELLVQFQDESVVDDSQLPKDRFSAERLKGVDSTLKIQPAELGDSAMYLCASSQGGQNAFFGQGTRLTVV.

The gene calls are TRBV15 and TRBJ1-1; D ambiguous. The CDR3 length is 15 residues. Germline CDR1 LNHNV, CDR2 YYDKDF (reference sequence). V was shortened by 1 base and J by 1 base, with 10 bases between the two germline ends. CDR3 sequence reads: CATSRVKEPNTEAFF. DNA of the CDR3: TGTGCCACCAGCAGAGTGAAGGAACCGAACACTGAAGCTTTCTTT. Looking up the rest from reference TRBV15 and TRBJ1-1 gives the full variable domain: DAMVIQNPRYQVTQFGKPVTLSCSQTLNHNVMYWYQQKSSQAPKLLFHYYDKDFNNEADTPDNFQSRRPNTSFCFLDIRSPGLGDTAMYLCATSRVKEPNTEAFFGQGTRLTVV.

This chain links TRBV15 with TRBJ1-2; 12 bases line up with TRBD1. The germline V gene has CDR1 LNHNV and CDR2 YYDKDF (reference sequence). The trim removed 1 base at V and 7 bases at J, leaving 4 bases unmatched. CDR3 size: 15 residues. For the CDR3, the DNA is TGTGCCACCAGCAGAGGCGGGACAGGGGGCTCTGGCTACACCTTC. It is translated as CATSRGGTGGSGYTF.

This clonotype came up many times. V usage is TRBV7-3 and J usage is TRBJ2-2, with 8 bases lining up with TRBD2. Germline V gives CDR1 SGHTA, CDR2 FQGTGA. CDR3 size: 15 residues. V lost 5 bases, J lost 5 bases, and 7 bases stayed unmatched. The CDR3: CASSLGGGRTGELFF. DNA for the CDR3: TGTGCCAGCAGCCTCGGCGGGGGGCGTACCGGGGAGCTGTTTTTT.

CDR3 residues: CASRRLAGGYEQYF. The CDR3 region has the DNA TGTGCCAGCAGAAGACTAGCGGGAGGATACGAGCAGTACTTC. The chain employs TRBV12-3 or TRBV12-4 and TRBJ2-7; 13 bases are a match to TRBD2. Germline trimming cut 6 bases from V and 4 bases from J; bases unmatched to any gene: 3. The CDR3 loop spans 14 amino acids.

This clonotype was picked up a small number of times. The genes are TRBV20-1 and TRBJ2-7; perhaps TRBD1 as D (6 bases). Trimming took 0 bases from V and 5 from J, leaving 14 bases between them. The CDR3 length is 14 residues. CDR1 is DFQATT and CDR2 is SNEGSKA in the germline V gene (reference sequence). The CDR3 bases are TGCAGTGCTAGAGATCTGGACAGTACCCACGAGCAGTACTTC. Translating it yields CSARDLDSTHEQYF.

This chain connects TRBV20-1 to TRBJ1-5; D gene ambiguous. Germline CDR1 reads DFQATT; CDR2 reads SNEGSKA (reference sequence). V dropped 3 bases and J dropped 3 bases, with 9 bases sitting between them. The CDR3 is made up of 13 amino acids. The CDR3 loop reads CSASGSNNQPQHF. The CDR3 DNA reads as TGCAGTGCTAGCGGATCAAACAATCAGCCCCAGCATTTT.

The V call is TRBV25-1, the J call TRBJ1-6, with a weak D call TRBD1 (5 bases). The CDR3 length is 14 residues. V gave up 4 bases and J gave up 8 bases, with 12 bases separating them. Germline assignment: CDR1 MGHDK and CDR2 SYGVNS. This CDR3 reads CASSGQWGYSPLHF. The CDR3 DNA sequence: TGTGCCAGCAGTGGACAGTGGGGCTATTCACCCCTCCACTTT.

The chain combines TRBV29-1 with TRBJ2-7, with 14 bases lining up with TRBD2. The CDR3 covers 14 residues. Trimming removed 4 bases from V and 7 bases from J; junction bases left unmatched: 6. Germline-derived CDR1 and CDR2 are SQVTM and ANQGSEA. The chain's CDR3 is CSVVGTSGSREQYF. The CDR3 nucleotides read TGCAGCGTTGTGGGGACTAGCGGGAGCCGAGAGCAGTACTTC.

In its sample, this clonotype was seen many times. The rearrangement uses TRBV20-1 and TRBJ2-5; TRBD2 matches 9 bases. V was clipped by 3 bases and J by 2 bases; unmatched bases: 4. The germline gives CDR1 DFQATT, CDR2 SNEGSKA (reference sequence). The CDR3 consists of 14 residues. The CDR3 region is CSASRLAGQETQYF. CDR3 nucleotides: TGCAGTGCTAGTCGCCTAGCGGGGCAAGAGACCCAGTACTTC.

This chain uses TRBV29-1 with TRBJ1-1, with D uncertain. CDR1 is SQVTM and CDR2 is ANQGSEA in the germline V gene. V was clipped by 8 bases and J by 4 bases, with 8 bases between them. There are 10 residues in the CDR3. The CDR3 spells CSLSGTEAFF. CDR3 nucleotides: TGCAGCTTATCGGGCACTGAAGCTTTCTTT.

This clonotype turned up a few times. Mismatch with germline at one junction end may stem from a read error. The chain couples TRBV10-3 to TRBJ1-1; 9 bases line up with TRBD1. This CDR3 spans 15 amino acids. CDR1 is ENHRY, CDR2 SYGVKD, per germline. The CDR3 spells CASSTHRGPNTEAFF. Here the CDR3 DNA reads TGTGCCAGCAGTACCCACAGGGGGCCGAACACTGAAGCTTTCTTT.

This clonotype appeared a single time. This could be a read error, since a much larger clone is one nucleotide away. The CDR3 nucleotides read TGTGCCAGCAGTGAGTTGGGACAGGGGGACTATGGCTACACCTTC. Translation: CASSELGQGDYGYTF. The chain combines TRBV6-1 with TRBJ1-2, with 11 bases identical to TRBD1. With V trimmed by 3 bases and J by 3 bases, 3 bases remained unmatched. This CDR3 is built from 15 residues. The germline CDR1 and CDR2 sequences are MNHNS and SASEGT.

The J gene is TRBJ2-5, the V gene TRBV20-1; 10 nucleotides align to TRBD2. The length of the CDR3 is 14 residues. The germline gives CDR1 DFQATT, CDR2 SNEGSKA (reference sequence). Germline trimming cut 0 bases from V and 5 bases from J; bases unmatched to any gene: 3. The CDR3 loop is CSARELAGVETQYF. The CDR3 region has the DNA TGCAGTGCTAGAGAGCTAGCGGGAGTGGAGACCCAGTACTTC.

J is TRBJ1-2 and V is TRBV19; D is uncertain. Germline lookup yields CDR1 LNHDA and CDR2 SQIVND (reference sequence). Trimming pared 8 bases from V and 8 bases from J, leaving 21 bases between. The CDR3 has 14 amino acids. The chain's CDR3 is CASRPGDPWAGYTF. As DNA, the CDR3 is TGTGCCAGTCGGCCCGGAGACCCATGGGCGGGCTACACCTTC.

The chain carries TRBV19 and TRBJ1-5; D remains ambiguous. Trimming left V 9 bases short and J 9 bases short, with 18 bases between. The V gene's germline CDR1 is LNHDA and CDR2 SQIVND (reference sequence). This CDR3 has 13 amino acids. The CDR3 loop reads CASSRTVFGPQHF. The CDR3 nucleotides read TGTGCCAGCAGCCGGACGGTCTTCGGGCCCCAGCATTTT.

This clonotype was found many times. The J gene is TRBJ1-2, the V gene TRBV7-8; D gene unclear. The CDR3 runs 14 residues. Germline CDR1 is SGHVS and CDR2 is FQNEAQ. Trimming removed 2 bases at V and 7 bases at J, with 14 bases between. The CDR3 nucleotides read TGTGCCAGCAGCTTACCACCTCGGCTACTTGGCTACACCTTC. Its translation is CASSLPPRLLGYTF. The full variable domain, in which reference TRBV7-8 and TRBJ1-2 provide the parts outside the CDR3, is GAGVSQSPRYKVAKRGQDVALRCDPISGHVSLFWYQQALGQGPEFLTYFQNEAQLDKSGLPSDRFFAERPEGSVSTLKIQRTQQEDSAVYLCASSLPPRLLGYTFGSGTRLTVV.

About this clonotype itself: A read error may be the cause here, since a much bigger clone is one base away. The chain couples TRBV9 to TRBJ1-2; D ambiguous. Germline CDR1 and CDR2: SGDLS and YYNGEE. This CDR3 has 15 residues. The CDR3 reads CAGSVVQSANYGYTF. The CDR3 nucleotides read TGTGCCGGCAGCGTAGTTCAGTCAGCTAACTATGGCTACACCTTC.

This clonotype appeared many times. The rearrangement uses TRBV7-9 and TRBJ2-5, with D possibly matching TRBD1 (6 bases). V was shortened by 6 bases and J by 0 bases, with 8 bases between the two germline ends. The CDR3 spans 13 residues. The germline gives CDR1 SEHNR, CDR2 FQNEAQ (reference sequence). The CDR3 nucleotides are TGTGCCAGCAGGTACAGGGACCAAGAGACCCAGTACTTC. Encoded protein: CASRYRDQETQYF. Supplemented by reference TRBV7-9 and TRBJ2-5, the full variable domain reads DTGVSQNPRHKITKRGQNVTFRCDPISEHNRLYWYRQTLGQGPEFLTYFQNEAQLEKSRLLSDRFSAERPKGSFSTLEIQRTEQGDSAMYLCASRYRDQETQYFGPGTRLLVL.

Regarding this clonotype: At one of its ends the junction is not consistent with the germline gene, which may arise from a read error. The rearrangement uses TRBV5-4 and TRBJ1-1; no clear D gene. The CDR3 sequence is 16 residues long. Germline loops: CDR1 SGHNT, CDR2 YYREEE (reference sequence). The CDR3 DNA sequence: TGTGCCAGCAGCCAAGAAAGGAAGACCCGAGCCACTGAGGCTTTCTTT. It specifies CASSQERKTRATEAFF.

This chain joins TRBV24-1 and TRBJ2-3; possible D gene TRBD1, 6 bases. The CDR3 runs to 18 residues. Between the trimmed V and J ends, which lost 4 bases and 1 base, there was a span of 20 bases. Per germline, CDR1 KGHDR and CDR2 SFDVKD. The CDR3 loop is CATSDPGGAGSGTDTQYF. The CDR3 DNA reads as TGTGCCACCAGTGACCCTGGGGGCGCAGGTTCAGGCACAGATACGCAGTATTTT.

This clonotype was counted between two and nine times. The chain links TRBV19 to TRBJ1-1; possible D gene TRBD1, 5 bases. The germline V gene has CDR1 LNHDA and CDR2 SQIVND (reference sequence). V gave up 6 bases and J gave up 7 bases, with 9 bases separating them. CDR3 length: 11 residues. The CDR3 loop reads CASRAGLEAFF. CDR3 nucleotides: TGTGCCAGTAGGGCAGGGCTTGAAGCTTTCTTT.

The genes are TRBV15 and TRBJ2-5, with 10 positions matching TRBD1. J gave up 2 bases and V 5 bases, and 8 bases lay outside the gene matches. The V gene's germline CDR1 is LNHNV and CDR2 YYDKDF (reference sequence). There are 16 residues in the CDR3. CDR3 sequence reads: CATSGTGTGAQETQYF. CDR3 nucleotide sequence: TGTGCCACCAGCGGAACCGGGACAGGGGCTCAAGAGACCCAGTACTTC.

This chain links TRBV2 with TRBJ2-5; D gene uncertain. This CDR3 contains 15 residues. V was trimmed by 2 bases and J by 2 bases, leaving 12 bases between them. Germline V lookup: CDR1 SNHLY, CDR2 FYNNEI. The CDR3 loop is CASSEKGIQQETQYF. CDR3 nucleotides: TGTGCCAGCAGTGAAAAGGGCATTCAGCAAGAGACCCAGTACTTC.